Included here is one T cell receptor beta chain sequence, with context. The length of the CDR3 is 14 residues. CDR1 LGHDT and CDR2 YNNKEL come from the germline V gene (reference sequence). The germline V and J ends were trimmed by 5 bases and 3 bases, with 12 bases remaining between them. The record originates from a study of blood T cell repertoires in COVID-19. Study information: Some COVID-19 samples were acute and others convalescent; all came from the United States, Italy and Spain. The cDNA or gDNA used as material had been derived from T cells, B-cell-depleted T cells, or PBMCs.

As processed by the authors: It was from reference gene primer amplification that nucleated cell counts were estimated. The protocol was immunoSEQ multiplex PCR, while the TCRdb copy is restricted to in-frame clones and leaves out a portion. The V and J calls and clone size are taken from that table; D and trimming were inferred from the DNA. The sample contains about 180,000 clones, roughly 88% of which appear only once. Followed over time, Seattle patients had been enrolled while infection was active. The receptor was derived from an elderly man with COVID-19, enrolled during active disease. Sequencing was done on a sample of peripheral blood. This chain uses TRBV3-1 (or the pseudogene TRBV3-2) with TRBJ2-3; a possible D gene is TRBD1 (6 bases). The CDR3 DNA follows: TGTGCCAGCAGCTTACAGGGTTCGACAGATACGCAGTATTTT. This encodes CASSLQGSTDTQYF.